The 29 T cell receptor beta chains listed next were all sequenced from one sample in a study of CD8+ T cells in alopecia areata. Following extraction, RNA underwent reverse transcription to cDNA, which served as the sequencing template. The assay was immunoSEQ multiplex PCR, and TCRdb's table has in-frame clones only and misses some. The sample consists of about 150,000 clones, more than 55% of them appearing once. Sequenced: CD8+ T cells sorted from blood. These receptors all stem from a human donor in good health.

The chain is built from TRBV27 and TRBJ1-2; D uncertain. CDR3 size: 16 residues. The V and J ends lost 3 bases and 1 base respectively, with 15 bases between them. Germline V lookup: CDR1 MNHEY, CDR2 SMNVEV (reference sequence). CDR3 coding DNA: TGTGCCAGCAGTTTCTCTGTGGGAGGGAATAACTATGGCTACACCTTC. It codes for CASSFSVGGNNYGYTF.

The chain couples TRBV27 to TRBJ2-3; D possibly corresponds to TRBD2 (6 bases). Per germline, CDR1 MNHEY and CDR2 SMNVEV (reference sequence). V lost 3 bases and J 4 bases, leaving 17 bases between the germline ends. The CDR3 has 16 residues. The CDR3 spells CASSLAAGRIADTQYF. For the CDR3, the DNA is TGTGCCAGCAGTTTGGCCGCGGGGCGAATCGCAGATACGCAGTATTTT.

The V gene is TRBV7-9, the J gene TRBJ2-7, with D possibly matching TRBD2 (6 bases). This CDR3 has 15 amino acids. Germline V gene lookup returns CDR1 SEHNR and CDR2 FQNEAQ (reference sequence). Trimming pared 8 bases from V and 3 bases from J, leaving 20 bases between. The CDR3 region has the DNA TGTGCCAGCCGCCCTGGAGGGCCGGACTACTACGAGCAGTACTTC. As protein: CASRPGGPDYYEQYF.

This clone has only a few counts. The chain carries TRBV19 and TRBJ2-2, with D uncertain. The CDR3 consists of 12 residues. The germline V gene encodes CDR1 LNHDA and CDR2 SQIVND (reference sequence). The ends were cut back, 6 bases at V and 3 bases at J, with 5 bases in the middle. The CDR3: CASRGDTGELFF. The CDR3 DNA reads as TGTGCCAGTAGGGGCGACACCGGGGAGCTGTTTTTT. Together with reference TRBV19 and TRBJ2-2, the CDR3 gives the full variable domain: DGGITQSPKYLFRKEGQNVTLSCEQNLNHDAMYWYRQDPGQGLRLIYYSQIVNDFQKGDIAEGYSVSREKKESFPLTVTSAQKNPTAFYLCASRGDTGELFFGEGSRLTVL.

The DNA of the CDR3 is TGTGCCAGCAGTCTCGGGAGAACTGAAGCTTTCTTT. It yields the protein CASSLGRTEAFF. The chain is built from TRBV2 and TRBJ1-1; the D is unclear. Trimming removed 5 bases from V and 5 bases from J, with 9 bases in between. Looked up from germline, CDR1 is SNHLY and CDR2 is FYNNEI. CDR3 length: 12 residues.

The sample holds a few counts of this clone. This rearrangement joins TRBV7-6 to TRBJ2-7, with 8 bases matching TRBD2. The V and J ends lost 1 base and 6 bases, in that order; junction bases with no gene match: 2. In germline, CDR1 is SGHVS, CDR2 FNYEAQ. CDR3 size: 13 residues. The CDR3 region has the DNA TGTGCCAGCAGCTTAGGCGGGACTAGCGAGCAGTACTTC. Translating gives CASSLGGTSEQYF.

The V call is TRBV27, the J call TRBJ1-2; TRBD1 aligns across 7 bases. J lost 6 bases, V lost 6 bases, and 10 bases had no gene match. This CDR3 comprises 14 residues. The V gene's germline CDR1 is MNHEY and CDR2 SMNVEV (reference sequence). The CDR3, as DNA: TGTGCCAGCAGCTTTGGGAACAGGGGTAATGGCTACACCTTC. It specifies CASSFGNRGNGYTF.

This rearrangement joins TRBV27 to TRBJ1-1; D uncertain. Germline V lookup: CDR1 MNHEY, CDR2 SMNVEV (reference sequence). V lost 6 bases to trimming and J lost 0 bases, with 17 bases between them. The CDR3 covers 16 residues. Here the CDR3 DNA reads TGTGCCAGCAGCTTAGGTCTCCCCGGAATGAACACTGAAGCTTTCTTT. It is translated as CASSLGLPGMNTEAFF.

The V call is TRBV19, the J call TRBJ2-2; TRBD1 or TRBD2 may be the D gene (6 bases each). CDR1 and CDR2 (germline): LNHDA, SQIVND (reference sequence). CDR3 length equals 15 residues. Trimming removed 4 bases from V and 7 bases from J, with 16 bases in between. The DNA for the CDR3 is TGTGCCAGTAGTAAGAAGGGGGGAACCAACGGGGAGCTGTTTTTT. Its protein is CASSKKGGTNGELFF. Supplemented by reference TRBV19 and TRBJ2-2, the full variable domain reads DGGITQSPKYLFRKEGQNVTLSCEQNLNHDAMYWYRQDPGQGLRLIYYSQIVNDFQKGDIAEGYSVSREKKESFPLTVTSAQKNPTAFYLCASSKKGGTNGELFFGEGSRLTVL.

The chain joins TRBV29-1 to TRBJ1-3; D call uncertain. Trimming pared 7 bases from V and 1 base from J, leaving 5 bases between. Germline V gene data show CDR1 as SQVTM and CDR2 as ANQGSEA. This CDR3 comprises 11 residues. CDR3 region: CSAESGNTIYF. CDR3 nucleotides: TGCAGCGCGGAATCTGGAAACACCATATATTTT. Combining the CDR3 with reference TRBV29-1 and TRBJ1-3 gives the whole variable domain SAVISQKPSRDICQRGTSLTIQCQVDSQVTMMFWYRQQPGQSLTLIATANQGSEATYESGFVIDKFPISRPNLTFSTLTVSNMSPEDSSIYLCSAESGNTIYFGEGSWLTVV.

V is TRBV11-2 and J is TRBJ2-1; TRBD2 matches at 10 bases. V shed 3 bases, J shed 8 bases, and the junction held 10 bases outside the gene matches. Germline-derived CDR1 and CDR2 are SGHAT and FQNNGV. The CDR3 is 16 amino acids. Here the CDR3 reads CASSLPTSGAAYEQFF. For the CDR3, the DNA is TGTGCCAGCAGCTTGCCCACTAGCGGGGCCGCGTATGAGCAGTTCTTC.

The gene calls are TRBV29-1 and TRBJ2-1; TRBD2 agrees at 16 bases. The CDR3 is 16 amino acids. Germline V lookup: CDR1 SQVTM, CDR2 ANQGSEA. V lost 3 bases and J lost 7; bases outside the gene matches: 6. As DNA, the CDR3 is TGCAGCGTTGAGGGGACTAGCGGGAGGGCCCTGAATGAGCAGTTCTTC. This sequence encodes CSVEGTSGRALNEQFF.

The V gene is TRBV11-2, the J gene TRBJ2-7; 7 bases agree with TRBD1. CDR1 and CDR2 (germline): SGHAT, FQNNGV. J gave up 5 bases and V 6 bases, and 7 bases lay outside the gene matches. The CDR3 consists of 13 residues. The CDR3 loop reads CASSYTGADEQYF. The CDR3 DNA sequence: TGTGCCAGCAGTTACACAGGGGCGGACGAGCAGTACTTC.

In its sample, this clone was seen a few times. This sequence joins TRBV19 and TRBJ2-7; 7 bases agree with TRBD1. The CDR3 is 14 amino acids. With 1 base clipped from V and 3 bases from J, the junction kept 3 bases outside the gene matches. CDR1 is LNHDA, CDR2 SQIVND, per germline (reference sequence). CDR3 DNA sequence: TGTGCCAGTAGTATAGGGACAGGTCTCTACGAGCAGTACTTC. As protein: CASSIGTGLYEQYF.

The chain recombines TRBV10-3 with TRBJ1-5; no clear D gene. CDR3 length: 14 residues. Deletions cut 6 bases from V and 2 bases from J, with 11 bases between. CDR1 and CDR2 (germline): ENHRY, SYGVKD. The DNA of the CDR3 is TGTGCCATCAGCCGCCATGAGGGCAATCAGCCCCAGCATTTT. Residues: CAISRHEGNQPQHF.

V and J are TRBV30 and TRBJ1-3; D is undetermined. The ends were cut back, 0 bases at V and 4 bases at J, with 7 bases in the middle. The CDR3 has 13 residues. From germline, CDR1 is GTSNPN and CDR2 SVGIG (reference sequence). CDR3 nucleotide sequence: TGTGCCTGGAGTGTATTGTCCGGAAACACCATATATTTT. This translates into CAWSVLSGNTIYF.

This chain connects TRBV29-1 to TRBJ1-1; D unresolved. The CDR3 runs to 10 residues. The V end was cut by 6 bases, the J end by 3 bases, with 5 bases between. The germline V gene encodes CDR1 SQVTM and CDR2 ANQGSEA. The CDR3 here is CSVWYTEAFF. In DNA, the CDR3 is TGCAGCGTCTGGTACACTGAAGCTTTCTTT.

J is TRBJ1-2 and V is TRBV14, with D possibly TRBD1 on 5 matching bases. Germline V gene sequence: CDR1 SGHDN, CDR2 FVKESK. V gave up 4 bases and J gave up 4 bases, with 19 bases separating them. CDR3 length: 16 residues. The CDR3 DNA reads TGTGCCAGCAGCCCCCCGGGGCTTTTAAATCTCTATGGCTACACCTTC. This translates into CASSPPGLLNLYGYTF.

For this clone: Other DNA sequences in the sample encode the same CDR3. This chain uses TRBV4-2 with TRBJ2-5; D gene uncertain. The CDR3 has 12 amino acids. Germline V lookup: CDR1 LGHNA, CDR2 YNFKEQ. Trimming removed 4 bases at V and 4 bases at J, with 7 bases between. This chain's CDR3 is CASSLGRETQYF. The CDR3 DNA is TGTGCCAGCAGCCTCGGACGAGAGACCCAGTACTTC.

The V and J genes are TRBV19 and TRBJ2-1, with 8 bases lining up with TRBD2. With V trimmed by 4 bases and J by 9 bases, 17 bases remained unmatched. CDR1 is LNHDA and CDR2 is SQIVND in the germline V gene (reference sequence). This CDR3 comprises 17 residues. Here the CDR3 reads CASSKLGAGVGMGEQFF. The CDR3 DNA reads as TGTGCCAGTAGTAAACTTGGAGCGGGAGTGGGCATGGGTGAGCAGTTCTTC.

This chain joins TRBV7-9 and TRBJ2-1, with no clear D. The CDR3 runs to 11 residues. Trimming shortened V by 1 base and J by 6 bases, and 1 base separated the two germline ends. Germline V CDR1 and CDR2: SEHNR, FQNEAQ (reference sequence). The CDR3 loop reads CASSLVNEQFF. CDR3 sequence (DNA): TGTGCCAGCAGCTTAGTCAATGAGCAGTTCTTC.

V and J are TRBV6-6 and TRBJ2-5; 10 bases fit TRBD1. V gave up 0 bases and J gave up 5 bases; unmatched junction bases: 3. The CDR3 contains 15 residues. Germline lookup yields CDR1 MNHNY and CDR2 SVGAGI (reference sequence). CDR3 bases: TGTGCCAGCAGTTACTCGACAGGGGGCGCGGAGACCCAGTACTTC. This gives the protein CASSYSTGGAETQYF.

The chain joins TRBV5-1 to TRBJ2-3; D is unresolved. This CDR3 spans 13 amino acids. The germline V gene has CDR1 SGHRS and CDR2 YFSETQ. With 5 bases removed from V and 4 bases from J, the gap between germline ends came to 11 bases. The CDR3 region is CASRWTPPDTQYF. As DNA, the CDR3 is TGCGCCAGCAGATGGACCCCGCCAGATACGCAGTATTTT.

V gene TRBV7-9 combines with J gene TRBJ2-3, with 8 bases matching TRBD2. V gave up 2 bases and J gave up 5 bases; unmatched junction bases: 12. This CDR3 region has 17 residues. CDR1 SEHNR and CDR2 FQNEAQ come from the germline V gene (reference sequence). The CDR3 sequence is CASSLFPGAGVGDTQYF. DNA of the CDR3: TGTGCCAGCAGCTTATTTCCGGGAGCGGGAGTTGGAGATACGCAGTATTTT.

The chain combines TRBV14 with TRBJ2-3; D remains unclear. The CDR3 contains 14 residues. V lost 1 base and J 0 bases, leaving 5 bases between the germline ends. CDR1 SGHDN and CDR2 FVKESK come from the germline V gene. CDR3 DNA sequence: TGTGCCAGCAGCCAAGCGACTAGCACAGATACGCAGTATTTT. It is translated as CASSQATSTDTQYF.

The V and J genes are TRBV5-6 and TRBJ1-4; maybe TRBD1 (6 bases). The CDR3 totals 13 residues. Trimming left V 7 bases short and J 8 bases short, with 15 bases between. The V gene's germline CDR1 is SGHDT and CDR2 YYEEEE. The CDR3 loop is CASSEDSKEKLFF. CDR3 in DNA: TGTGCCAGCTCCGAGGACAGTAAAGAAAAACTGTTTTTT. The whole variable domain, filled in from reference TRBV5-6 and TRBJ1-4, reads DAGVTQSPTHLIKTRGQQVTLRCSPKSGHDTVSWYQQALGQGPQFIFQYYEEEERQRGNFPDRFSGHQFPNYSSELNVNALLLGDSALYLCASSEDSKEKLFFGSGTQLSVL.

Written as DNA, the CDR3 is TGTGCCAGCAGTTACTCGGGACAGAACACCGGGGAGCTGTTTTTT. Translating it yields CASSYSGQNTGELFF. V and J are TRBV6-6 and TRBJ2-2, with a tentative D call TRBD1 (6 bases). CDR3 length: 15 residues. V dropped 0 bases and J dropped 1 base, with 6 bases sitting between them. CDR1 is MNHNY and CDR2 is SVGAGI in the germline V gene (reference sequence).

V usage is TRBV15 and J usage is TRBJ2-6; D gene uncertain. The germline V and J ends were trimmed by 2 bases and 0 bases, with 2 bases remaining between them. Germline V gene data show CDR1 as LNHNV and CDR2 as YYDKDF (reference sequence). This CDR3 has 14 residues. DNA of the CDR3: TGTGCCACCAGCAGACGCTCTGGGGCCAACGTCCTGACTTTC. Encoded protein: CATSRRSGANVLTF.

This clone was found a few times. The J gene is TRBJ1-1, the V gene TRBV2; no clear D. The CDR3 spans 10 residues. CDR1 is SNHLY and CDR2 is FYNNEI in the germline V gene. Trimming shortened V by 6 bases and J by 10 bases, and 9 bases separated the two germline ends. CDR3 nucleotide sequence: TGTGCCAGCAGCGCCGTAGGAGCTTTCTTT. Encoded protein: CASSAVGAFF. Full variable domain (remainder filled in from reference TRBV2 and TRBJ1-1): EPEVTQTPSHQVTQMGQEVILRCVPISNHLYFYWYRQILGQKVEFLVSFYNNEISEKSEIFDDQFSVERPDGSNFTLKIRSTKLEDSAMYFCASSAVGAFFGQGTRLTVV.